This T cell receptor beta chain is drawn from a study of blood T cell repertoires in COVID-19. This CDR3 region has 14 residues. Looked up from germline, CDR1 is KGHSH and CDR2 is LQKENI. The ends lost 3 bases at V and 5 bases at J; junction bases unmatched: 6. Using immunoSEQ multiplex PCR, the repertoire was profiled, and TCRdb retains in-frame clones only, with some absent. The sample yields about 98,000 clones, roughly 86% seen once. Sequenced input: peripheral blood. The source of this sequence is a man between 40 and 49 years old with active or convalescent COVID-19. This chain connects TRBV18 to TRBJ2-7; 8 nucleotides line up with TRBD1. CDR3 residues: CASSPPGQGNEQYF. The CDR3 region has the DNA TGTGCCAGCTCACCCCCCGGACAGGGTAACGAGCAGTACTTC. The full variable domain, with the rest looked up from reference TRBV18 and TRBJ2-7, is NAGVMQNPRHLVRRRGQEARLRCSPMKGHSHVYWYRQLPEEGLKFMVYLQKENIIDESGMPKERFSAEFPKEGPSILRIQQVVRGDSAAYFCASSPPGQGNEQYFGPGTRLTVT.